This entry describes one T cell receptor (beta chain). CDR3 size: 14 residues. The germline V and J ends were trimmed by 0 bases and 7 bases, with 12 bases remaining between them. Per the germline V gene, CDR1 is SEHNR and CDR2 is FQNEAQ (reference sequence). Profiled with immunoSEQ multiplex PCR; TCRdb holds only in-frame clones, not every one. Here the sample spans 260,000 or so clones, approximately 86% being singletons. The data were taken from a study of blood T cell repertoires in COVID-19. Looking at the study overall: PBMCs, B-cell-depleted T cells, or T cells were the source of the cDNA or gDNA that made up the material.

Sequenced material: peripheral blood. The clonotype comes from a young man with active or convalescent COVID-19. V usage is TRBV7-9 and J usage is TRBJ2-5; tentatively, D is TRBD2 (5 bases). Here the CDR3 DNA reads TGTGCCAGCAGCTTAGCGTCCGGGGTAGGGACCCAGTACTTC. Amino acid sequence: CASSLASGVGTQYF.